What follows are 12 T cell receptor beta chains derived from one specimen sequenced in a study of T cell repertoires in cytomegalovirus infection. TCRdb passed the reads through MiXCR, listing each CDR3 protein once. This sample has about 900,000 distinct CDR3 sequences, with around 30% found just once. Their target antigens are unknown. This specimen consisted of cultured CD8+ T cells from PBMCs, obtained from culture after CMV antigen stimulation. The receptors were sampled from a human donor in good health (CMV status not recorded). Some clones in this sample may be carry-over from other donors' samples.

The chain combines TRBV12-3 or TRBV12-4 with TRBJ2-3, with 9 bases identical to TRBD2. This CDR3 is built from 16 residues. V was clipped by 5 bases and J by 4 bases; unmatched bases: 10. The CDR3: CASSGIAGEHPDTQYF. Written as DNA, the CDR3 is TGTGCCAGCAGTGGAATAGCGGGGGAGCACCCAGATACGCAGTATTTT.

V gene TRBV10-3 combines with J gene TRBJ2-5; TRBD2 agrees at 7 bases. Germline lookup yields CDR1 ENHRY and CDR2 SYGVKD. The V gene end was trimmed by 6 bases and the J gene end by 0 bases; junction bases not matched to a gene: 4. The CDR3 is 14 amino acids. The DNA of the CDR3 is TGTGCCATCAGCGGGAGCGGGAACCAAGAGACCCAGTACTTC. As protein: CAISGSGNQETQYF.

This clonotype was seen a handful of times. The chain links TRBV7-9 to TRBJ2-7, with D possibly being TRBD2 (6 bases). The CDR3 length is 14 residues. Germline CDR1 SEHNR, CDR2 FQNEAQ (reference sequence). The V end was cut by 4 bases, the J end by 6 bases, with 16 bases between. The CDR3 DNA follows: TGTGCCAGCAGCTGGCTGGGGGGTACAGCCGAGCAGTACGTC. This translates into CASSWLGGTAEQYV.

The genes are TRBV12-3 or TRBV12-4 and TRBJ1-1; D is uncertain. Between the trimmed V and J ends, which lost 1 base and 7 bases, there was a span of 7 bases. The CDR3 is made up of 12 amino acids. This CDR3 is CASSLGSIEAFF. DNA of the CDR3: TGTGCCAGCAGTTTAGGGTCAATTGAAGCTTTCTTT.

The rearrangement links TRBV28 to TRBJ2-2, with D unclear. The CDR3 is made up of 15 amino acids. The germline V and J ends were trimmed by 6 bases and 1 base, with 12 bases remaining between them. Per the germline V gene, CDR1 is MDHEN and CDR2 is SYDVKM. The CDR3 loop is CASSPLQENTGELFF. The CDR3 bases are TGTGCCAGCAGCCCCCTACAAGAGAACACCGGGGAGCTGTTTTTT. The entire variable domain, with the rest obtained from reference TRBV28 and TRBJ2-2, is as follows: DVKVTQSSRYLVKRTGEKVFLECVQDMDHENMFWYRQDPGLGLRLIYFSYDVKMKEKGDIPEGYSVSREKKERFSLILESASTNQTSMYLCASSPLQENTGELFFGEGSRLTVL.

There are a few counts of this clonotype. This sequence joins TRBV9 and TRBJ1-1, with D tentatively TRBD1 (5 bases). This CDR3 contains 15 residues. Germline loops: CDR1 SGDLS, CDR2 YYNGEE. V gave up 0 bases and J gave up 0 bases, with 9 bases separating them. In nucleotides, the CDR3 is TGTGCCAGCAGCGTAGGGGGGGTTATGAACACTGAAGCTTTCTTT. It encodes CASSVGGVMNTEAFF.

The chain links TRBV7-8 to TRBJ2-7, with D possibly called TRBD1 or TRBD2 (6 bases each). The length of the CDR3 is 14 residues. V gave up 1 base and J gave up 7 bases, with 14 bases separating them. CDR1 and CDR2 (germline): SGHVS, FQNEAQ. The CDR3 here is CASSLVGGRGEQYV. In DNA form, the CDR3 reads TGTGCCAGCAGCTTAGTCGGGGGCCGGGGGGAGCAGTACGTC.

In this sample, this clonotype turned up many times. The CDR3 here is CASSLRNPNLLNTEAFF. The CDR3 DNA sequence: TGTGCCAGCAGCTTGAGGAACCCCAATCTACTGAACACTGAAGCTTTCTTT. The J gene is TRBJ1-1, the V gene TRBV7-8; no definite D call. The CDR3 consists of 17 residues. CDR1 is SGHVS and CDR2 is FQNEAQ in the germline V gene. The V end was cut by 3 bases, the J end by 0 bases, with 17 bases between.

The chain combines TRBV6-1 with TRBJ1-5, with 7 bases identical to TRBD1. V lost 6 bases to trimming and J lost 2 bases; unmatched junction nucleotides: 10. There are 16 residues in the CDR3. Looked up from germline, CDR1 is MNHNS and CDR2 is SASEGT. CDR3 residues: CASRATGDGGNQPQHF. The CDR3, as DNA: TGTGCCAGCAGGGCCACAGGGGATGGTGGCAATCAGCCCCAGCATTTT.

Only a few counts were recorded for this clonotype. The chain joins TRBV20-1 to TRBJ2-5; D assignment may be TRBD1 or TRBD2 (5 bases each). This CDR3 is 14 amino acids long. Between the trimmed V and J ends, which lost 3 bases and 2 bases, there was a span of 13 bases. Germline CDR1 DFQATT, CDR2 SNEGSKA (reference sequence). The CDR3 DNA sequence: TGCAGTGCTAGGTCAGAGAGGGGTCAAGAGACCCAGTACTTC. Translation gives CSARSERGQETQYF.

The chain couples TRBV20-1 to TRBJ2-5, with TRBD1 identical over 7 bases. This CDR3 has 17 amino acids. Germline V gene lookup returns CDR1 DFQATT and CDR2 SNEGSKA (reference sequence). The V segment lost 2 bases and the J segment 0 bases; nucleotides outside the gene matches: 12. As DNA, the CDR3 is TGCAGTGCTAGAAGGGGGCCGGGGACCGCCTACCAAGAGACCCAGTACTTC. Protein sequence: CSARRGPGTAYQETQYF.

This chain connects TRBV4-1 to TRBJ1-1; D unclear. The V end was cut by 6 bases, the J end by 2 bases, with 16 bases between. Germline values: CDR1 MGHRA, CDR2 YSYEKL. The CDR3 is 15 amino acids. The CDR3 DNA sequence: TGCGCCAGCAGGGAGAAGGGCACAGAAAACACTGAAGCTTTCTTT. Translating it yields CASREKGTENTEAFF.